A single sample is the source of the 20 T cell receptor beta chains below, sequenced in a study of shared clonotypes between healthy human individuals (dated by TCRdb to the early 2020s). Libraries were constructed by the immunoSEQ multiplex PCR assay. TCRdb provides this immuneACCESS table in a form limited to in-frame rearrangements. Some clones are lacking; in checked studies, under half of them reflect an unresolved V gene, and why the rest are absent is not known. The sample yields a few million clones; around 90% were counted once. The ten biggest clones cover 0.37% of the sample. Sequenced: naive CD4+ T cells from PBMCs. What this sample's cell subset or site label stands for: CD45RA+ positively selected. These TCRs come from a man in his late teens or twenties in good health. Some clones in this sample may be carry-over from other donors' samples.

The CDR3 region is CAWSQGTGKGGYTF. The CDR3 DNA is TGTGCCTGGAGTCAAGGGACAGGGAAAGGAGGCTACACCTTC. The rearrangement uses TRBV30 and TRBJ1-2; 9 bases line up with TRBD1. From germline, CDR1 is GTSNPN and CDR2 SVGIG (reference sequence). The CDR3 has 14 amino acids. V shed 2 bases and J 8 bases; nucleotides not matched to a gene: 9.

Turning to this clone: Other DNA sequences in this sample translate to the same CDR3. This CDR3 reads CASSLTVNEKLFF. Written as DNA, the CDR3 is TGCGCCAGCAGCCTGACAGTTAATGAAAAACTGTTTTTT. This rearrangement joins TRBV4-1 to TRBJ1-4; TRBD1 might be the D (5 bases). Trimming shortened V by 4 bases and J by 4 bases, and 7 bases separated the two germline ends. The germline CDR1 and CDR2 sequences are MGHRA and YSYEKL. The length of the CDR3 is 13 residues.

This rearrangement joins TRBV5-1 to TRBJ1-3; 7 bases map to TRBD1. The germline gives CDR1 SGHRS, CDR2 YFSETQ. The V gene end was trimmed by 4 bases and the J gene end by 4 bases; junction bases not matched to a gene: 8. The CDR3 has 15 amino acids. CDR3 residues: CASSVVPGQGNTIYF. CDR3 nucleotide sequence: TGCGCCAGCAGCGTGGTCCCGGGACAGGGAAACACCATATATTTT. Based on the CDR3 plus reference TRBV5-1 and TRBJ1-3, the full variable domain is KAGVTQTPRYLIKTRGQQVTLSCSPISGHRSVSWYQQTPGQGLQFLFEYFSETQRNKGNFPGRFSGRQFSNSRSEMNVSTLELGDSALYLCASSVVPGQGNTIYFGEGSWLTVV.

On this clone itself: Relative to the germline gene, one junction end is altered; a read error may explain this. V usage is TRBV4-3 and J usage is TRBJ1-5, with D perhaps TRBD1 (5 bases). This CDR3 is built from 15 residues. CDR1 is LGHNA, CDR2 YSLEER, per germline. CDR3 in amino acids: CASSQDRRGKQPQHF. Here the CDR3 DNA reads TGCGCCAGCAGCCAAGATCGAAGGGGCAAACAGCCCCAGCATTTT.

Here the CDR3 DNA reads TGCAGCGTCGACAGGGGGTTCGGCTACACCTTC. Translating gives CSVDRGFGYTF. The V gene is TRBV29-1, the J gene TRBJ1-2; 9 bases are a match to TRBD1. The CDR3 runs to 11 residues. In germline, CDR1 is SQVTM, CDR2 ANQGSEA. Unmatched junction bases numbered 4, after V lost 6 bases and J lost 8 bases.

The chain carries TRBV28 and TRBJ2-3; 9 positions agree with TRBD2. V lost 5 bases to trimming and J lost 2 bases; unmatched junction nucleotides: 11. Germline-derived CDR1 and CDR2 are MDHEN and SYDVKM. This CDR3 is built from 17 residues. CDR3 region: CASSTSGLARLTDTQYF. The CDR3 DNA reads TGTGCCAGCAGTACCTCAGGACTAGCGCGCCTCACAGATACGCAGTATTTT.

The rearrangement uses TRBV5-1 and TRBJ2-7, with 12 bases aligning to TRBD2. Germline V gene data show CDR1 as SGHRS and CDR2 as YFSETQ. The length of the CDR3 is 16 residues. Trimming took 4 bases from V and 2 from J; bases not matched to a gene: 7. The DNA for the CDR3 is TGCGCCAGCAGCACGCTAGCGGGAGGGCCGGCCTACGAGCAGTACTTC. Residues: CASSTLAGGPAYEQYF.

CDR3 loop: CASTLAGSLNEQFF. CDR3 nucleotides: TGCGCCAGCACTTTAGCGGGGAGCTTGAATGAGCAGTTCTTC. The chain recombines TRBV5-1 with TRBJ2-1; the match to TRBD2 covers 8 bases. Germline V CDR1 and CDR2: SGHRS, YFSETQ. With 6 bases clipped from V and 7 bases from J, the junction kept 9 bases outside the gene matches. This CDR3 has 14 amino acids.

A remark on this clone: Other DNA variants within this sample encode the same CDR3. The CDR3 region is CASSSRGGYGYTF. The CDR3 region has the DNA TGTGCCAGCAGTTCCCGGGGGGGGTACGGCTACACCTTC. The genes are TRBV6-5 and TRBJ1-2, with D maybe TRBD1 (5 bases). The germline V gene encodes CDR1 MNHEY and CDR2 SVGAGI. CDR3 length equals 13 residues. Deletions cut 4 bases from V and 8 bases from J, with 14 bases between.

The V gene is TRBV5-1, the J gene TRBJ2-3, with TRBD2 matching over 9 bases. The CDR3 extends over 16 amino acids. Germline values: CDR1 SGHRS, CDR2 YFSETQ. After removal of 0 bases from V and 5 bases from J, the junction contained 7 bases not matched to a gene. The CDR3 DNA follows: TGCGCCAGCAGCTTGGGACTAGCGGAGGGGGTAGATACGCAGTATTTT. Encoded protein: CASSLGLAEGVDTQYF.

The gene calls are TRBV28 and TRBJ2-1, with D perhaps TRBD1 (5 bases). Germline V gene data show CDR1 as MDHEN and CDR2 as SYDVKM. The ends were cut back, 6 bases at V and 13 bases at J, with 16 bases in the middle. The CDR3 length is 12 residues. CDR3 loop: CASREVGLEQFF. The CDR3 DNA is TGTGCCAGCAGAGAAGTGGGGCTTGAACAGTTCTTC. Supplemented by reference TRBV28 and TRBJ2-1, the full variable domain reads DVKVTQSSRYLVKRTGEKVFLECVQDMDHENMFWYRQDPGLGLRLIYFSYDVKMKEKGDIPEGYSVSREKKERFSLILESASTNQTSMYLCASREVGLEQFFGPGTRLTVL.

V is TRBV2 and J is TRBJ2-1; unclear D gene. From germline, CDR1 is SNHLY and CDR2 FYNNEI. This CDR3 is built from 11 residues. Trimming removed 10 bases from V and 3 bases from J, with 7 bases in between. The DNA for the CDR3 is TGTGCCACGGACGTCTACAATGAGCAGTTCTTC. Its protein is CATDVYNEQFF.

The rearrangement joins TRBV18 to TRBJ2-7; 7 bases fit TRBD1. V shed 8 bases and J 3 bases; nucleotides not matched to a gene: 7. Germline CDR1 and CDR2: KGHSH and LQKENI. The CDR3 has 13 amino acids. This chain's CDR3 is CASQLTGVYEQYF. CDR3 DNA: TGTGCCAGCCAACTAACAGGGGTCTACGAGCAGTACTTC.

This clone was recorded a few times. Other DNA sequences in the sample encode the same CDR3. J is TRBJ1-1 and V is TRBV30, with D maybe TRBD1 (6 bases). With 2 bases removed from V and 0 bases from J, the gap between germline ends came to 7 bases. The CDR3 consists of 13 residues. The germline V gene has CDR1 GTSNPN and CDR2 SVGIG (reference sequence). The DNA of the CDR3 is TGTGCCTGGAGTCGACAGGTGAACACTGAAGCTTTCTTT. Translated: CAWSRQVNTEAFF.

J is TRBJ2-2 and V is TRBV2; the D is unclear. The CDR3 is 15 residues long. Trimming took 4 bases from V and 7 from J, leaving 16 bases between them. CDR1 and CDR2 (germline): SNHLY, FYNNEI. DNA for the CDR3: TGTGCCAGCAGTGGGAACTTTCCGCGAGGCGGGGAGCTGTTTTTT. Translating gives CASSGNFPRGGELFF. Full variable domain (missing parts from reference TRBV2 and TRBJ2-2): EPEVTQTPSHQVTQMGQEVILRCVPISNHLYFYWYRQILGQKVEFLVSFYNNEISEKSEIFDDQFSVERPDGSNFTLKIRSTKLEDSAMYFCASSGNFPRGGELFFGEGSRLTVL.

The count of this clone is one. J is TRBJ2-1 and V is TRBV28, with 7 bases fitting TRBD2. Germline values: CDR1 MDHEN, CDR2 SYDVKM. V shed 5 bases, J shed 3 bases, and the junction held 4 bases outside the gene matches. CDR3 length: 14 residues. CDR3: CASSLRDYYNEQFF. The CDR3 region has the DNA TGTGCCAGCAGTCTCCGGGACTACTACAATGAGCAGTTCTTC.

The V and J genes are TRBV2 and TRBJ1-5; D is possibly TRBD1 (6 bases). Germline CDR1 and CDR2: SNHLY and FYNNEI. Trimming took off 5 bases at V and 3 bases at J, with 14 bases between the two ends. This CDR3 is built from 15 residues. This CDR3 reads CASSKTGPTNQPQHF. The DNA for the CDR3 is TGTGCCAGCAGTAAGACAGGACCCACCAATCAGCCCCAGCATTTT.

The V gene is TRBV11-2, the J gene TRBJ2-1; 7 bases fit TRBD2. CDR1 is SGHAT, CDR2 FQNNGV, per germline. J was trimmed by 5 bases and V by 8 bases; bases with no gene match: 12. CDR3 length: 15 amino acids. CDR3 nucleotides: TGTGCCAGCGCCGACGGGGGGACCTTCGACAATGAGCAGTTCTTC. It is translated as CASADGGTFDNEQFF.

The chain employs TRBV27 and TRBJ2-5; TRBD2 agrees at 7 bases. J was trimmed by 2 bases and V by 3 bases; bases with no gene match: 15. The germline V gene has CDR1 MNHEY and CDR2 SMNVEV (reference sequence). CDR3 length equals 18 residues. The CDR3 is CASSLVPGRGIIQETQYF. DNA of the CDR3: TGTGCCAGCAGTTTGGTGCCTGGGAGGGGAATTATACAAGAGACCCAGTACTTC.

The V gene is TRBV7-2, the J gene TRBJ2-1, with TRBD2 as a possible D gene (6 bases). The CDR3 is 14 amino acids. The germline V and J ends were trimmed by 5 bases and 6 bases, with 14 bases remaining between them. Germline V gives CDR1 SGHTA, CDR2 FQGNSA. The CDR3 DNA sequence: TGTGCCAGCAGCGACGCCCCCGGGAGCAATGAGCAGTTCTTC. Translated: CASSDAPGSNEQFF.